The source of this TCR beta chain is a study of shared clonotypes between healthy human individuals. Study-level information: Per donor, three plates held CD4 naive cells, three held CD4 memory, two held CD8 naive and one held CD8 memory. Study-level findings and limits: Roughly 5% of naive CD4 clonotypes were common to several donors. In contrast to clonotypes shared by all four donors, non-shared clonotypes had lower generation probabilities.

It was across several immunoSEQ plates that each subset's genomic DNA was evenly split. Measured with immunoSEQ multiplex PCR; TCRdb has only the in-frame clones, and not every one. The data contain some 2,100,000 clones, approximately 94% of them singletons. About this clone: The antigen remains unidentified.

The material sequenced was naive CD4+ T cells sorted from blood. Stated subset: CD45RA+ positively selected. The receptor's source is a man aged 18 to 29 in good health.

The CDR3 sequence is CASSDGAANTEAFF. Written as DNA, the CDR3 is TGCGCCAGCAGTGATGGGGCAGCGAACACTGAAGCTTTCTTT. The J gene is TRBJ1-1, the V gene TRBV10-2; a weak D match, TRBD1 (5 bases). Trimming stripped 3 bases from V and 1 base from J, with 9 bases between. From germline, CDR1 is WSHSY and CDR2 SAAADI. The CDR3 loop spans 14 amino acids.